This T cell receptor (beta chain) was identified during a study of cytomegalovirus exposure and HLA in healthy donors. Looking at the study overall: Of over 350 genotyped donors, more than 65% grouped in the Caucasian-associated ancestry cluster.

The V segment lost 3 bases and the J segment 2 bases; nucleotides outside the gene matches: 7. In germline, CDR1 is LNHDA, CDR2 SQIVND (reference sequence). The CDR3 is 16 residues long. In the case of this clone: Its antigen is as yet unknown.

The PCR ran on 60 Vbeta and 13 Jbeta primers. Original analysis: Tens of millions of unique TCR beta chains, 10 million to 13 million of them shared, were counted by a later analysis. This table comes from immunoSEQ multiplex PCR, and its TCRdb copy is limited to in-frame clones, with some not included. That table is the source of V, J and clone size, and D and trimming were worked out from the DNA. The data contain some 97,000 clones, around three quarters of them singletons. Whole-study findings and limits: Looking again later, the authors saw that most CMV-associated TCR beta chains seemed HLA-restricted. Trimming of TCR beta V- and J-genes showed a link, identified in a later analysis, to a missense DCLRE1C variant.

The sequence came from a female donor in good health and CMV-seropositive. The sample consisted of PBMCs. The chain links TRBV19 to TRBJ2-7, with TRBD1 identical over 10 bases. DNA of the CDR3: TGTGCCAGTAGTATCTTTCTTGGGACAGGGGCCTACGAGCAGTACTTC. Its protein product is CASSIFLGTGAYEQYF. Drawing the rest from reference TRBV19 and TRBJ2-7, the complete variable domain is DGGITQSPKYLFRKEGQNVTLSCEQNLNHDAMYWYRQDPGQGLRLIYYSQIVNDFQKGDIAEGYSVSREKKESFPLTVTSAQKNPTAFYLCASSIFLGTGAYEQYFGPGTRLTVT.